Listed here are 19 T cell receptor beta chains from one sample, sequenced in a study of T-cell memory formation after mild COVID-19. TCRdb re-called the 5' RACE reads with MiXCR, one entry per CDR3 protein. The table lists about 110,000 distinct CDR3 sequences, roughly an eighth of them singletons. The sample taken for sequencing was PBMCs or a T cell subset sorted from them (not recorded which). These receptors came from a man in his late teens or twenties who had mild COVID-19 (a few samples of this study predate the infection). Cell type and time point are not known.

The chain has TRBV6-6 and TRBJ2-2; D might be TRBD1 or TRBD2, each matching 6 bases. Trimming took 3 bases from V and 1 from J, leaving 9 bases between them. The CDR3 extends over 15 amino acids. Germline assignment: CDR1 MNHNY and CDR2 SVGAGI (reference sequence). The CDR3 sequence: CASSYRGLNTGELFF. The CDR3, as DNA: TGTGCCAGCAGTTATCGGGGGCTGAACACCGGGGAGCTGTTTTTT.

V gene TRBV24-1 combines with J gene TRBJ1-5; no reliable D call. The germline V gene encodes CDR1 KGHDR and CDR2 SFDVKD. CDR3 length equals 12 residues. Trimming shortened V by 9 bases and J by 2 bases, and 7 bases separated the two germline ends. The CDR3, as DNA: TGTGCCACCGCCGGGGGCAATCAGCCCCAGCATTTT. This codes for CATAGGNQPQHF.

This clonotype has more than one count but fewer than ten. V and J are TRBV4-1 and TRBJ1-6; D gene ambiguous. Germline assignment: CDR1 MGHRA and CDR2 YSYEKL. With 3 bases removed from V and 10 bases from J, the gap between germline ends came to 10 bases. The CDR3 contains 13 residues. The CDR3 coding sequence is TGCGCCAGCAGCCAGATCAGGTTCTCACCCCTCCACTTT. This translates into CASSQIRFSPLHF.

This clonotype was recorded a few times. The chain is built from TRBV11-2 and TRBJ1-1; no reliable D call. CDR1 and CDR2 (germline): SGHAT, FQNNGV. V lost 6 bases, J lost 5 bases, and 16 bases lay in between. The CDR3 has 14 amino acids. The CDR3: CASSPARSGTEAFF. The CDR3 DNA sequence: TGTGCCAGCAGTCCAGCACGGAGTGGAACTGAAGCTTTCTTT.

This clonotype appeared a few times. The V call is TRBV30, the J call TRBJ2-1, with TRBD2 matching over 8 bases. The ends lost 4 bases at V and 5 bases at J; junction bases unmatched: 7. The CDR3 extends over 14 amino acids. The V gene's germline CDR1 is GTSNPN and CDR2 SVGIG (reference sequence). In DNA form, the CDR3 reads TGTGCCTGGAAGGCAGCGGGGGACCACAATGAGCAGTTCTTC. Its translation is CAWKAAGDHNEQFF.

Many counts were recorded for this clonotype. The chain's CDR3 is CASSRGTSNQPQHF. For the CDR3, the DNA is TGTGCCAGCAGCCGTGGGACTAGCAATCAGCCCCAGCATTTT. V and J are TRBV7-9 and TRBJ1-5; D may be TRBD1 (5 bases). Trimming took off 5 bases at V and 0 bases at J, with 8 bases between the two ends. The CDR3 is 14 amino acids. From germline, CDR1 is SEHNR and CDR2 FQNEAQ (reference sequence).

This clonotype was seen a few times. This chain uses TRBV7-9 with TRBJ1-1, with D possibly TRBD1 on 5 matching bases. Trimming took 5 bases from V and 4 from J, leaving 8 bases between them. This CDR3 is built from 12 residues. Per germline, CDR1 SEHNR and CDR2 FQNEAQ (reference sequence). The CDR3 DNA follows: TGTGCCAGCAGCCCAGGGTTCACTGAAGCTTTCTTT. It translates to CASSPGFTEAFF.

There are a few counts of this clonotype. The CDR3 DNA follows: TGCGCCAGCAGCCAGCCTGGACCGGGGAACAGATCACCCCTCCACTTT. This encodes CASSQPGPGNRSPLHF. This chain connects TRBV4-1 to TRBJ1-6; D gene unclear. The ends were cut back, 3 bases at V and 10 bases at J, with 19 bases in the middle. From germline, CDR1 is MGHRA and CDR2 YSYEKL. This CDR3 has 16 amino acids.

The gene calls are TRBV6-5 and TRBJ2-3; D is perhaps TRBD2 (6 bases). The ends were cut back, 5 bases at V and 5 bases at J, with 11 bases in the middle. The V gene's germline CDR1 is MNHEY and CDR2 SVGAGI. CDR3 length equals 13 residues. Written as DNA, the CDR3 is TGTGCCAGCAGTATCTCTAGCGTAGATACGCAGTATTTT. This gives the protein CASSISSVDTQYF.

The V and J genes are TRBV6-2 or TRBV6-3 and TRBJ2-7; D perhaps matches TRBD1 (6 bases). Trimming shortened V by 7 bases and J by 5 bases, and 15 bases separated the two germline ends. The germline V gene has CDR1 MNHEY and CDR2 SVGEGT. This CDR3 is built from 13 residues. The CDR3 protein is CASTNGPGDEQYV. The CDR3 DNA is TGTGCCAGCACAAATGGGCCAGGGGACGAGCAGTACGTC.

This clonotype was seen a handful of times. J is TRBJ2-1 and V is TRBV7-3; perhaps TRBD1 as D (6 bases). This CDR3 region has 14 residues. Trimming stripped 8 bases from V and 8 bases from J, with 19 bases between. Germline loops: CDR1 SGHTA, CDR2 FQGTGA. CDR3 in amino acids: CASRIFGGPYEQFF. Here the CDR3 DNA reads TGTGCCAGCCGAATCTTTGGGGGCCCGTATGAGCAGTTCTTC. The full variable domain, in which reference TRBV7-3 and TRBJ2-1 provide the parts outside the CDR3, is GAGVSQTPSNKVTEKGKYVELRCDPISGHTALYWYRQSLGQGPEFLIYFQGTGAADDSGLPNDRFFAVRPEGSVSTLKIQRTERGDSAVYLCASRIFGGPYEQFFGPGTRLTVL.

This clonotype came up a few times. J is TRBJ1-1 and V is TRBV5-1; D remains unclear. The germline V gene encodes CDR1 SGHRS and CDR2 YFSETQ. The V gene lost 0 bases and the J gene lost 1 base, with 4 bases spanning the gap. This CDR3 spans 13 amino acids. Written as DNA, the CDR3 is TGCGCCAGCAGCTTGGCACAGAACACTGAAGCTTTCTTT. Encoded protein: CASSLAQNTEAFF.

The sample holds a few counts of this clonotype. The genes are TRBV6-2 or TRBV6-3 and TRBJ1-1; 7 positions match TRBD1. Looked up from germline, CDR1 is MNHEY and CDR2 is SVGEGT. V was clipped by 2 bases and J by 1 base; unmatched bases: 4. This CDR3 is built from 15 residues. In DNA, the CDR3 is TGTGCCAGCAGTTACCCGTACAGGGGGAACACTGAAGCTTTCTTT. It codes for CASSYPYRGNTEAFF.

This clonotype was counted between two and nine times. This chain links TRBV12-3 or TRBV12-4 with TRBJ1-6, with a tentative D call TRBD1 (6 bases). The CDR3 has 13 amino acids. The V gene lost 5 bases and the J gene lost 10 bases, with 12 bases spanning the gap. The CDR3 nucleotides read TGTGCCAGCAGTACAGGGCCTGGGTCACCCCTCCACTTT. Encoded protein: CASSTGPGSPLHF.

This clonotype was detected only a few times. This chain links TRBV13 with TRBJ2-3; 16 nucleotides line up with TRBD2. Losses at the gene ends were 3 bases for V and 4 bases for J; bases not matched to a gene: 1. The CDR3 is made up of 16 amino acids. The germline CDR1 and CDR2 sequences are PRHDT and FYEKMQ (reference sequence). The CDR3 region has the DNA TGTGCCAGCAGCTTGGGGACTAGCGGGGGGGCAGATACGCAGTATTTT. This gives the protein CASSLGTSGGADTQYF.

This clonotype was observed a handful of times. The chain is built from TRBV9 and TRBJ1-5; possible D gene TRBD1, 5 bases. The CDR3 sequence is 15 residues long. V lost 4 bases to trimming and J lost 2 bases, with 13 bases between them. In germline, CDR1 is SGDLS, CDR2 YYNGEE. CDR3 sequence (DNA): TGTGCCAGCAGCTCCCGGGACGCAGGCAATCAGCCCCAGCATTTT. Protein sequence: CASSSRDAGNQPQHF.

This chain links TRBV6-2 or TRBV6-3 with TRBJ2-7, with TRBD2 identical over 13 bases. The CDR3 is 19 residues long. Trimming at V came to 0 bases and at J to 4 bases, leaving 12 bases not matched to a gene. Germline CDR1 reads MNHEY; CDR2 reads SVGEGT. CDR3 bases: TGTGCCAGCAGTTACTCGGCTCGGTGGACTAGCGGGGGAAAGTACGAGCAGTACTTC. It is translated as CASSYSARWTSGGKYEQYF.

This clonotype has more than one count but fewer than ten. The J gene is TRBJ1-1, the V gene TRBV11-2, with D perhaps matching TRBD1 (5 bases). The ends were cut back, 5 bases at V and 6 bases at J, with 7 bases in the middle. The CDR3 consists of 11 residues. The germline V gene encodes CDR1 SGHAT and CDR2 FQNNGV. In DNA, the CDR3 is TGTGCCAGCAGCGGGGGTCCTGAAGCTTTCTTT. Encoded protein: CASSGGPEAFF.

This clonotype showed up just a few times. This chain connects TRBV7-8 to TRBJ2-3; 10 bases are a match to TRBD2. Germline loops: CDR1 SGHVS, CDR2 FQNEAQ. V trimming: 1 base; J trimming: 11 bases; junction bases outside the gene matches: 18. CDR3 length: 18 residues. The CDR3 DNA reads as TGTGCCAGCAGCTTAGGGGACCGGGGGCTAGCGGGGGCCCTTAGGCAGTATTTT. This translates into CASSLGDRGLAGALRQYF.